Listed below are T cell receptor beta chains from one sample, sequenced in a study of blood T cell repertoires in COVID-19. This table comes from immunoSEQ multiplex PCR, and its TCRdb copy is limited to in-frame clones, with some not included. This sample carries about 120,000 clones, 65% to 90% of them seen once, and the ten largest clones take roughly an eighth. The sample was peripheral blood. These TCRs come from a human donor in a cohort sampled during active COVID-19. Both conserved end residues are part of each CDR3.

v_gene	j_gene	CDR3aa
TRBV6-6	TRBJ2-1	CASHDRLSSYNEQFF
TRBV28	TRBJ1-3	CASSLDRGGNTIYF
TRBV4-1	TRBJ1-2	CASSQEGRYGYTF
TRBV4-3	TRBJ2-7	CASSQDLGQGAFYEQYF
TRBV13	TRBJ2-3	CASSFTGGASTDTQYF
TRBV7-2	TRBJ2-1	CASSPQPSGGANEQFF
TRBV19	TRBJ2-5	CASSMVPSGVETQYF
TRBV19	TRBJ2-1	CASSIRAGGFNEQFF
TRBV3-1/TRBV3-2	TRBJ2-1	CASSHRTSGGSSYNEQFF
TRBV2	TRBJ2-5	CAIVLEGQGTPQETQYF
TRBV4-3	TRBJ2-1	CASSATRDNYNEQFF
TRBV10-2	TRBJ1-5	CASRKQGASNQPQHF
TRBV5-6	TRBJ2-7	CASSFRSTGSSSYEQYF
TRBV11-2	TRBJ2-3	CASSEDRVGTDTQYF
TRBV11-2	TRBJ2-7	CASSVETVTYEQYF
TRBV5-4	TRBJ2-3	CASSLGGWGTDTQYF
TRBV7-9	TRBJ2-5	CASSPKGTEYATQYF
TRBV11-3	TRBJ2-3	CASSLGGLAGFTDTQYF
TRBV5-8	TRBJ1-1	CASSPGQTIEAFF
TRBV6-5	TRBJ2-2	CANGEREDTGELFF
TRBV19	TRBJ1-2	CASSRGQGGYGYTF
TRBV6-1	TRBJ1-1	CASSEQGWSSEAFF
TRBV5-8	TRBJ1-1	CASHRGARNTEAFF
TRBV28	TRBJ1-5	CASSSDVRPQHF
TRBV2	TRBJ1-1	CASSVGHTEAFF
TRBV11-2	TRBJ1-1	CASSLEAGPRTEAFF
TRBV4-1	TRBJ1-4	CASSPLGGREKLFF
TRBV7-9	TRBJ2-3	CASSLTRGGATDTQYF